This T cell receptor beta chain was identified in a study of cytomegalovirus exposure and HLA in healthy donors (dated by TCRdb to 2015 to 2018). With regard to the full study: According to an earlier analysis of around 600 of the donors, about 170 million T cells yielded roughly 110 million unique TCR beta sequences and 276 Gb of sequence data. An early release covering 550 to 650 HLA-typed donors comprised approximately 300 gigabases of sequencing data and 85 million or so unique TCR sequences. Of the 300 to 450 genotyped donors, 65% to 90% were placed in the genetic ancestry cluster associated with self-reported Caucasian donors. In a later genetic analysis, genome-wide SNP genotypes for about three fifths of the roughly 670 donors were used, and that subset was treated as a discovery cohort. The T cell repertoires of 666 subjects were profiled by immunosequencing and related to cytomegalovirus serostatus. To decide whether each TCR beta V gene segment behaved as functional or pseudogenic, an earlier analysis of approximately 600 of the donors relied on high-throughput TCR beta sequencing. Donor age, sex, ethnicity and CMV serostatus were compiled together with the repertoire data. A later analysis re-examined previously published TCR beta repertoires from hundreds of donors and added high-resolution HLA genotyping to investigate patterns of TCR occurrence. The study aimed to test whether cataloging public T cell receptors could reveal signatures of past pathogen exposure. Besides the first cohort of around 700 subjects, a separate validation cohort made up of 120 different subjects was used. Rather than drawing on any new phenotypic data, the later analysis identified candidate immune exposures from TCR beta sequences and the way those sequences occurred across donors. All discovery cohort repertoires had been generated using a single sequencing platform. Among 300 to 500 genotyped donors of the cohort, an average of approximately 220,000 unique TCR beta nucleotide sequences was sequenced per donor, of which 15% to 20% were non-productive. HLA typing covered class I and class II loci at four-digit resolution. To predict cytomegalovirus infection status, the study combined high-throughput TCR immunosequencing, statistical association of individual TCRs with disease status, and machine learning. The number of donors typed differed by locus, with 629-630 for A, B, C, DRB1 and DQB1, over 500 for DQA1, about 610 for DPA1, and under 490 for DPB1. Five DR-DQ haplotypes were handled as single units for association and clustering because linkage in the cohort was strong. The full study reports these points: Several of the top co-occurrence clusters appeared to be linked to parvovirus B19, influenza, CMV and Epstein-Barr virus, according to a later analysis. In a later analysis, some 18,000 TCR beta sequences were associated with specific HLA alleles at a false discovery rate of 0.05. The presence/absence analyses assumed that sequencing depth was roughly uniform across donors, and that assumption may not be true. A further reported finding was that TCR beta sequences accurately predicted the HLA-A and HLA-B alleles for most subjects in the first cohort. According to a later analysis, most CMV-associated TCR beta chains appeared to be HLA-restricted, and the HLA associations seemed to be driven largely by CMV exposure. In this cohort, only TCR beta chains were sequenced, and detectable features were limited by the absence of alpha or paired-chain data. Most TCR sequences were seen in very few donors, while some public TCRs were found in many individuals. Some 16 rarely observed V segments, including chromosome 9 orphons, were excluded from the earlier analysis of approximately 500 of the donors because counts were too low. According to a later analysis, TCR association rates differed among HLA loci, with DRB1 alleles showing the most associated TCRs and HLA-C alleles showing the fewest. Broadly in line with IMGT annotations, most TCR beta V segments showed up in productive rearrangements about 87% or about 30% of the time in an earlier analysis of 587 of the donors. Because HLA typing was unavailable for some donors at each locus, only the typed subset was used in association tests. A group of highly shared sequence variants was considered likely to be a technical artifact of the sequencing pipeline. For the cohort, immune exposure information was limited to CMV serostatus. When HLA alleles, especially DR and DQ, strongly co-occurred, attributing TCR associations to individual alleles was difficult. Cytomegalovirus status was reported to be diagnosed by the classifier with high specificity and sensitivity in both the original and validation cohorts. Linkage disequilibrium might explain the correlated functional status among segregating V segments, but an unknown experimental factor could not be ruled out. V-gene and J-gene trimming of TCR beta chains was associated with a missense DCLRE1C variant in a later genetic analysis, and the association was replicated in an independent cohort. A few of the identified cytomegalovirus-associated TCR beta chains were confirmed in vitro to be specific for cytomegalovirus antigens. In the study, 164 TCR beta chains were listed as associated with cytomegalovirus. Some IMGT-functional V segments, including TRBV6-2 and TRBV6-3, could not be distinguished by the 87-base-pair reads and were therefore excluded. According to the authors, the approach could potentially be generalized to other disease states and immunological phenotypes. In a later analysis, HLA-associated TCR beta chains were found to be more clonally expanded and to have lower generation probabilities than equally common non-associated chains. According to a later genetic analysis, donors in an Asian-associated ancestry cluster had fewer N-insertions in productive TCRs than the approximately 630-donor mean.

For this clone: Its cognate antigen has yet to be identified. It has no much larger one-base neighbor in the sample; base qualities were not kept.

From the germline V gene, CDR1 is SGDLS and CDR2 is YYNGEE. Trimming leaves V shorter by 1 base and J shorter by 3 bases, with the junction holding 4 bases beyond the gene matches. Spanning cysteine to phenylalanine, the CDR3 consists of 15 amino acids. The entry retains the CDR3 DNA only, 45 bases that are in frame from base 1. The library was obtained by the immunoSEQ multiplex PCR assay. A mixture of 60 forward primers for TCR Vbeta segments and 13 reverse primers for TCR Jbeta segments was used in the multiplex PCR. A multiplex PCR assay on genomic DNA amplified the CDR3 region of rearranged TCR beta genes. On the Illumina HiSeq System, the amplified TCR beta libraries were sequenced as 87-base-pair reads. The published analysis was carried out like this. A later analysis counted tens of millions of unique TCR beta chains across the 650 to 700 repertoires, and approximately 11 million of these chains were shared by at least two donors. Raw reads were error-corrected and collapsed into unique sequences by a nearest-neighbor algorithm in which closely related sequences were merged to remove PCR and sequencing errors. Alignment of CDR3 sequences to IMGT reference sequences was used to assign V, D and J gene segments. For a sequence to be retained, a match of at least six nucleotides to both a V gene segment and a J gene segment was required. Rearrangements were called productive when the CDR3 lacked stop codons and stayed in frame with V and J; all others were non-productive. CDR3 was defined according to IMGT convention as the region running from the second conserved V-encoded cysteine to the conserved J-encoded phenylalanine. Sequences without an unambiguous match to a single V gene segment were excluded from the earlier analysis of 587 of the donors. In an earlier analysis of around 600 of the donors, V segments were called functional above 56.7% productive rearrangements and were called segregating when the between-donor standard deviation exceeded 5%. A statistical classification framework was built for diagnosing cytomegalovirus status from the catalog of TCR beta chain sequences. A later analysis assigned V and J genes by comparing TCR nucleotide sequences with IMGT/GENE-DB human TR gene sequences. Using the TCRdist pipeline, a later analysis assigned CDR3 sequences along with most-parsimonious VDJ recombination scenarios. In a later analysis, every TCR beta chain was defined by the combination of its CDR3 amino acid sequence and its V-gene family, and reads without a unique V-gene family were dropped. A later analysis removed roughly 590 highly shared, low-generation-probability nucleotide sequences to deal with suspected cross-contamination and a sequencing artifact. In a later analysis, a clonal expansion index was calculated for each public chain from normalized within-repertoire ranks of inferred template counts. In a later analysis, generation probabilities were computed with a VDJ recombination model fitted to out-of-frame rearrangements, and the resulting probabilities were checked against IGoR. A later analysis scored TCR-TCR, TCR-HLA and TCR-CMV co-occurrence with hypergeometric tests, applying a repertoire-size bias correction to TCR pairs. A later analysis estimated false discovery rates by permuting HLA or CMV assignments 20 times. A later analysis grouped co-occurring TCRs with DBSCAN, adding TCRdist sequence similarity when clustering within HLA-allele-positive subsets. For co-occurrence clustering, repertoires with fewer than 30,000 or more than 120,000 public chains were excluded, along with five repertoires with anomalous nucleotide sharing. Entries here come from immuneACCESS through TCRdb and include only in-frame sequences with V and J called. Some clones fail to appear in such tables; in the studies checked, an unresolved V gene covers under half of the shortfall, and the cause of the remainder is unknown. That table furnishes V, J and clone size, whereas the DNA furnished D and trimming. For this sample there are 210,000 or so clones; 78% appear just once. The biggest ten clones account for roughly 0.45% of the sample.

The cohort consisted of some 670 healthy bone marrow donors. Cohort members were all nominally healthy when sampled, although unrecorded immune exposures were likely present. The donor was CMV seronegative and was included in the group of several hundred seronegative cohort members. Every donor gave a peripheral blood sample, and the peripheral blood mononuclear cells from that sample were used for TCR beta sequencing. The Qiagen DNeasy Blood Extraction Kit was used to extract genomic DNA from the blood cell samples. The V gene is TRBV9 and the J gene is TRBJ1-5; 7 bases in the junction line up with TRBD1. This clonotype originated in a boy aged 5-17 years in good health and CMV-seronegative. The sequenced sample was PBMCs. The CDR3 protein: CASSVYGQANQPQHF. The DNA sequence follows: TGTGCCAGCAGCGTATACGGACAGGCCAATCAGCCCCAGCATTTT. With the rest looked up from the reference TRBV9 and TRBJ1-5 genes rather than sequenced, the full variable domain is DSGVTQTPKHLITATGQRVTLRCSPRSGDLSVYWYQQSLDQGLQFLIQYYNGEERAKGNILERFSAQQFPDLHSELNLSSLELGDSALYFCASSVYGQANQPQHFGDGTRLSIL.